What follows are 15 T cell receptor beta chains derived from one specimen sequenced in a study of shared clonotypes between healthy human individuals. TCRdb's copy holds only in-frame clones and misses some; the assay was immunoSEQ multiplex PCR. The sample consists of about 650,000 clones, roughly 95% of them appearing once. Only CD45RO-negative cells positively selected for CCR7 counted as naive CD8 cells, so terminally differentiated effector memory CD45RA+ cells were excluded. The sequencing input was naive CD8+ T cells sorted from blood. The receptors shown here come from a woman between 25 and 40 years old in good health.

With respect to this clone: In the same sample, other DNA sequences code for this CDR3. The V and J genes are TRBV14 and TRBJ2-2; D remains ambiguous. This CDR3 comprises 13 residues. Germline CDR1 SGHDN, CDR2 FVKESK. The V and J ends lost 2 bases and 1 base respectively, with 2 bases between them. CDR3 in DNA: TGTGCCAGCAGCCAATTGAACACCGGGGAGCTGTTTTTT. This sequence encodes CASSQLNTGELFF.

The chain uses TRBV13 and TRBJ1-5, with 7 bases matching TRBD1. The CDR3 runs to 15 residues. The germline V gene has CDR1 PRHDT and CDR2 FYEKMQ (reference sequence). Germline trimming cut 6 bases from V and 3 bases from J; bases unmatched to any gene: 8. The CDR3 region is CASSFGTVNNQPQHF. CDR3 DNA: TGTGCCAGCAGTTTCGGGACAGTGAACAATCAGCCCCAGCATTTT.

The rearrangement uses TRBV28 and TRBJ2-5; D possibly uses TRBD1 or TRBD2 (5 bases each). TRBJ2-7 explains the end of the DNA better; the J call may be wrong. Germline V gene data show CDR1 as MDHEN and CDR2 as SYDVKM. The CDR3 totals 14 residues. The CDR3 region is CASSLPGATNEQYF. The CDR3 region has the DNA TGTGCCAGCAGTCTGCCCGGGGCTACGAACGAGCAGTACTTC.

This sequence joins TRBV7-6 and TRBJ1-4; TRBD1 aligns across 9 bases. The germline V gene encodes CDR1 SGHVS and CDR2 FNYEAQ. CDR3 size: 15 residues. With V trimmed by 1 base and J by 7 bases, 4 bases remained unmatched. As DNA, the CDR3 is TGTGCCAGCAGCTTAGGGACAGGGGAAGCTGAAAAACTGTTTTTT. Translation: CASSLGTGEAEKLFF.

The chain recombines TRBV15 with TRBJ2-2; TRBD2 matches at 7 bases. CDR1 LNHNV and CDR2 YYDKDF come from the germline V gene (reference sequence). V dropped 1 base and J dropped 0; count of bases not matched to a gene: 2. The CDR3 is 16 amino acids. CDR3 region: CATSRGEGPNTGELFF. DNA of the CDR3: TGTGCCACCAGCAGAGGGGAGGGTCCGAACACCGGGGAGCTGTTTTTT.

Turning to this clone: This CDR3 is also generated by other DNA sequences in the sample. The V call is TRBV27, the J call TRBJ2-3, with TRBD2 matching 11 bases. CDR3 size: 15 residues. Germline CDR1 and CDR2: MNHEY and SMNVEV (reference sequence). V lost 5 bases and J lost 7; bases outside the gene matches: 8. The CDR3 bases are TGTGCCAGCAGTGCCGGGACTAGCGGTAGTAATACGCAGTATTTT. This codes for CASSAGTSGSNTQYF.

The chain recombines TRBV27 with TRBJ1-5; D is unclear. Trimming left V 9 bases short and J 2 bases short, with 14 bases between. The CDR3 extends over 14 amino acids. Looked up from germline, CDR1 is MNHEY and CDR2 is SMNVEV (reference sequence). This chain's CDR3 is CASGWGVGNQPQHF. The CDR3 coding sequence is TGTGCCAGTGGATGGGGTGTTGGCAATCAGCCCCAGCATTTT.

This clone was detected only once. J is TRBJ2-7 and V is TRBV5-5; D uncertain. The V gene lost 4 bases and the J gene lost 2 bases, with 13 bases spanning the gap. The CDR3 runs to 14 residues. Germline-derived CDR1 and CDR2 are SGHKS and YYEKEE (reference sequence). This CDR3 reads CASSPDNPTYEQYF. Written as DNA, the CDR3 is TGTGCCAGCAGCCCCGATAACCCTACCTACGAGCAGTACTTC. Using reference TRBV5-5 and TRBJ2-7 for the parts outside the CDR3, the full variable domain is DAGVTQSPTHLIKTRGQQVTLRCSPISGHKSVSWYQQVLGQGPQFIFQYYEKEERGRGNFPDRFSARQFPNYSSELNVNALLLGDSALYLCASSPDNPTYEQYFGPGTRLTVT.

The chain uses TRBV28 and TRBJ1-1, with TRBD1 matching over 9 bases. From germline, CDR1 is MDHEN and CDR2 SYDVKM. Trimming took 6 bases from V and 0 from J; bases not matched to a gene: 14. The CDR3 loop spans 18 amino acids. The CDR3 reads CASRRDREGGAMNTEAFF. DNA for the CDR3: TGTGCCAGCAGGCGGGACAGGGAGGGCGGAGCGATGAACACTGAAGCTTTCTTT.

In its sample, this clone was seen a few times. This chain joins TRBV28 and TRBJ1-5; 7 bases line up with TRBD1. Germline V gene data show CDR1 as MDHEN and CDR2 as SYDVKM. V trimming: 6 bases; J trimming: 6 bases; junction bases outside the gene matches: 8. CDR3 length: 14 residues. The CDR3: CASRINRGSQPQHF. DNA for the CDR3: TGTGCCAGCAGGATAAACAGGGGAAGTCAGCCCCAGCATTTT.

The genes are TRBV6-5 and TRBJ2-7; 9 bases match TRBD2. V lost 3 bases and J lost 2; bases outside the gene matches: 8. The CDR3 extends over 16 amino acids. Germline V lookup: CDR1 MNHEY, CDR2 SVGAGI. CDR3 coding DNA: TGTGCCAGCAGTTATGGTGTAGCGGGAGCGGCCTACGAGCAGTACTTC. Translation: CASSYGVAGAAYEQYF.

This sequence joins TRBV10-2 and TRBJ2-1; D unresolved. Germline V lookup: CDR1 WSHSY, CDR2 SAAADI. CDR3 size: 12 residues. Trimming left V 2 bases short and J 9 bases short, with 8 bases between. Written as DNA, the CDR3 is TGCGCCAGCAGTGAGCCACCAGCTGAGCAGTTCTTC. This encodes CASSEPPAEQFF.

The chain links TRBV5-6 to TRBJ1-5; D is unresolved. CDR3 length: 12 amino acids. Trimming removed 0 bases at V and 5 bases at J, with 3 bases between. Germline V lookup: CDR1 SGHDT, CDR2 YYEEEE. This chain's CDR3 is CASSLGDQPQHF. The CDR3 DNA reads as TGTGCCAGCAGCTTGGGGGATCAGCCCCAGCATTTT. Combining the CDR3 with reference TRBV5-6 and TRBJ1-5 gives the whole variable domain DAGVTQSPTHLIKTRGQQVTLRCSPKSGHDTVSWYQQALGQGPQFIFQYYEEEERQRGNFPDRFSGHQFPNYSSELNVNALLLGDSALYLCASSLGDQPQHFGDGTRLSIL.

The chain employs TRBV28 and TRBJ1-5, with 8 bases identical to TRBD1. The length of the CDR3 is 17 residues. Unmatched junction bases numbered 14, after V lost 7 bases and J lost 3 bases. Germline V CDR1 and CDR2: MDHEN, SYDVKM. The CDR3 DNA sequence: TGTGCCAGCATAGGACAGGGCGCATTCTCCCTCAATCAGCCCCAGCATTTT. It translates to CASIGQGAFSLNQPQHF.

The chain combines TRBV7-9 with TRBJ2-1; D is unresolved. Germline CDR1 reads SEHNR; CDR2 reads FQNEAQ (reference sequence). This CDR3 region has 15 residues. Trimming shortened V by 8 bases and J by 3 bases, and 17 bases separated the two germline ends. In DNA form, the CDR3 reads TGTGCCAGCCGTACGCTTAGAACCAACTACAATGAGCAGTTCTTC. Protein product: CASRTLRTNYNEQFF. Looking up the rest from reference TRBV7-9 and TRBJ2-1 gives the full variable domain: DTGVSQNPRHKITKRGQNVTFRCDPISEHNRLYWYRQTLGQGPEFLTYFQNEAQLEKSRLLSDRFSAERPKGSFSTLEIQRTEQGDSAMYLCASRTLRTNYNEQFFGPGTRLTVL.